A single sample is the source of the 32 T cell receptor beta chains below, sequenced in a study of beta chain features in type 1 diabetes. Reverse transcribing all isolated RNA meant expressed TCRB transcripts were sequenced. Data came from immunoSEQ multiplex PCR; TCRdb stores just in-frame clones and leaves some out. The sample lists roughly 120,000 clones, 30% to 50% occurring once. The specimen was stem cell memory CD4+ T cells from blood. The receptor set was obtained from a woman aged 18-29 years in good health.

In nucleotides, the CDR3 is TGTGCCAGCAGGACTCGACTCAGGGGGCCGGTTCAGCCCCAGCATTTT. Protein product: CASRTRLRGPVQPQHF. The chain recombines TRBV28 with TRBJ1-5; 8 nucleotides line up with TRBD1. The CDR3 extends over 16 amino acids. Per the germline V gene, CDR1 is MDHEN and CDR2 is SYDVKM. The ends lost 6 bases at V and 6 bases at J; junction bases unmatched: 13.

This clone was counted a few times. The rearrangement links TRBV18 to TRBJ2-1; a weak D match, TRBD1 (6 bases). The V end lost 1 base, the J end lost 0 bases, and 16 bases lay between the germline ends. The CDR3 covers 18 residues. The germline gives CDR1 KGHSH, CDR2 LQKENI. DNA of the CDR3: TGTGCCAGCTCACCACTCTTTAGGGGACACCACTCCTACAATGAGCAGTTCTTC. Translating it yields CASSPLFRGHHSYNEQFF.

The chain carries TRBV28 and TRBJ1-2; TRBD1 matches 9 bases. Germline V lookup: CDR1 MDHEN, CDR2 SYDVKM. Germline trimming cut 6 bases from V and 7 bases from J; bases unmatched to any gene: 9. This CDR3 is built from 14 residues. The CDR3 DNA is TGTGCCAGCAGAACTTTACAGGGGGCGGGTGGCTACACCTTC. This sequence encodes CASRTLQGAGGYTF.

This clone turned up a few times. The CDR3 region is CASTAAGKAIREQYF. CDR3 DNA sequence: TGTGCCAGCACCGCTGCCGGGAAAGCCATTCGCGAGCAGTACTTC. The rearrangement links TRBV6-6 to TRBJ2-7, with a possible D match to TRBD2 (5 bases). This CDR3 has 15 amino acids. The germline V gene encodes CDR1 MNHNY and CDR2 SVGAGI (reference sequence). V lost 7 bases and J lost 6, with 22 bases in between.

This clone has only a few counts. V gene TRBV28 combines with J gene TRBJ2-1, with 10 bases matching TRBD1. The CDR3 extends over 13 amino acids. J lost 7 bases, V lost 6 bases, and 3 bases had no gene match. Germline V gives CDR1 MDHEN, CDR2 SYDVKM. CDR3: CASRGQGRNEQFF. The CDR3 nucleotides are TGTGCCAGCAGGGGACAGGGGAGGAATGAGCAGTTCTTC.

The genes are TRBV7-2 and TRBJ2-1; 11 nucleotides align to TRBD2. This CDR3 has 15 residues. The V gene end was trimmed by 1 base and the J gene end by 7 bases; junction bases not matched to a gene: 3. Germline CDR1 reads SGHTA; CDR2 reads FQGNSA. The CDR3 nucleotides read TGTGCCAGCAGCTTAGGGCTAGCGGGAGGAAATGAGCAGTTCTTC. As protein: CASSLGLAGGNEQFF. Based on the CDR3 plus reference TRBV7-2 and TRBJ2-1, the full variable domain is GAGVSQSPSNKVTEKGKDVELRCDPISGHTALYWYRQSLGQGLEFLIYFQGNSAPDKSGLPSDRFSAERTGGSVSTLTIQRTQQEDSAVYLCASSLGLAGGNEQFFGPGTRLTVL.

This clone was detected a few times. V is TRBV7-2 and J is TRBJ1-4; D remains ambiguous. CDR1 is SGHTA, CDR2 FQGNSA, per germline. V gave up 3 bases and J gave up 0 bases, with 11 bases separating them. The CDR3 runs to 16 residues. The CDR3 region is CASSFGRGSTNEKLFF. CDR3 nucleotide sequence: TGTGCCAGCAGCTTTGGCAGAGGTTCAACTAATGAAAAACTGTTTTTT.

The J gene is TRBJ2-2, the V gene TRBV28; 11 nucleotides match TRBD2. Losses at the gene ends were 4 bases for V and 7 bases for J; bases not matched to a gene: 8. The germline gives CDR1 MDHEN, CDR2 SYDVKM. The CDR3 runs to 16 residues. This CDR3 reads CASSSGTSGSRGELFF. In DNA form, the CDR3 reads TGTGCCAGCAGTTCCGGGACTAGCGGTTCTCGCGGGGAGCTGTTTTTT.

The chain has TRBV15 and TRBJ1-2; D is unresolved. The CDR3 runs 13 residues. CDR1 is LNHNV and CDR2 is YYDKDF in the germline V gene (reference sequence). V shed 5 bases and J shed 3 bases, with 10 bases lying between them. In nucleotides, the CDR3 is TGTGCCACCAGCCCTTATCGGGACTATGGCTACACCTTC. Encoded protein: CATSPYRDYGYTF.

Concerning this clone itself: The same CDR3 is also encoded by other DNA sequences in this sample. The chain carries TRBV11-2 and TRBJ1-2; perhaps TRBD1 as D (6 bases). Germline CDR1 is SGHAT and CDR2 is FQNNGV. This CDR3 has 13 amino acids. V was clipped by 5 bases and J by 5 bases, with 12 bases between them. The CDR3 region is CASSPRTAYGYTF. The CDR3 bases are TGTGCCAGCAGCCCCCGGACAGCGTATGGCTACACCTTC.

The chain has TRBV2 and TRBJ2-7, with 14 bases fitting TRBD2. The CDR3 spans 17 residues. The germline CDR1 and CDR2 sequences are SNHLY and FYNNEI. Trimming took 3 bases from V and 7 from J; bases not matched to a gene: 11. CDR3 coding DNA: TGTGCCAGCAGTGACCCCGGGACTAGCGGGAGAGTTTGGGAGCAGTACTTC. Its translation: CASSDPGTSGRVWEQYF.

In its sample, this clone was seen a few times. Other DNA sequences in this specimen translate into the identical CDR3. V gene TRBV29-1 combines with J gene TRBJ2-3, with D hard to call. This CDR3 contains 11 residues. Trimming removed 5 bases at V and 3 bases at J, with 6 bases between. CDR1 is SQVTM, CDR2 ANQGSEA, per germline. The CDR3 reads CSVSLTDTQYF. CDR3 in DNA: TGCAGCGTTAGTCTAACAGATACGCAGTATTTT.

This chain joins TRBV7-2 and TRBJ2-1; TRBD2 agrees at 8 bases. The CDR3 is made up of 15 amino acids. Looked up from germline, CDR1 is SGHTA and CDR2 is FQGNSA. V lost 4 bases and J lost 2; bases outside the gene matches: 4. This chain's CDR3 is CASSSSGSTYNEQFF. Here the CDR3 DNA reads TGTGCCAGCAGCTCGAGCGGGAGCACCTACAATGAGCAGTTCTTC. The whole variable domain, filled in from reference TRBV7-2 and TRBJ2-1, reads GAGVSQSPSNKVTEKGKDVELRCDPISGHTALYWYRQSLGQGLEFLIYFQGNSAPDKSGLPSDRFSAERTGGSVSTLTIQRTQQEDSAVYLCASSSSGSTYNEQFFGPGTRLTVL.

The chain couples TRBV28 to TRBJ1-2, with TRBD1 as a possible D gene (5 bases). This CDR3 spans 14 amino acids. Trimming took 5 bases from V and 4 from J, leaving 14 bases between them. Looked up from germline, CDR1 is MDHEN and CDR2 is SYDVKM. CDR3 loop: CASSPPDRLYGYTF. For the CDR3, the DNA is TGTGCCAGCAGTCCACCTGACAGACTCTATGGCTACACCTTC.

The J gene is TRBJ2-1, the V gene TRBV11-1; perhaps TRBD2 as D (6 bases). The CDR3 totals 13 residues. V lost 5 bases to trimming and J lost 12 bases, with 17 bases between them. Germline V gene data show CDR1 as SGHAT and CDR2 as FQDESV (reference sequence). The CDR3 DNA follows: TGTGCCAGCAGCCGCGGCTCAACCGGGGGGCAGTTCTTC. This sequence encodes CASSRGSTGGQFF.

The chain has TRBV7-2 and TRBJ1-2, with a weak D call TRBD1 (6 bases). V was pared by 3 bases and J by 2 bases, with 22 bases between. The CDR3 runs 18 residues. Looked up from germline, CDR1 is SGHTA and CDR2 is FQGNSA. CDR3 loop: CASSFVFVRGGKNYGYTF. In DNA, the CDR3 is TGTGCCAGCAGCTTTGTGTTCGTTAGGGGGGGAAAAAACTATGGCTACACCTTC.

CDR3 coding DNA: TGTGCCAGCAGTTTTCAGGGCCCCCCGAGGTACGAGCAGTACTTC. Its translation is CASSFQGPPRYEQYF. The chain employs TRBV27 and TRBJ2-7; weak D call: TRBD1 (5 bases). Germline V gives CDR1 MNHEY, CDR2 SMNVEV (reference sequence). This CDR3 has 15 residues. Deletions cut 3 bases from V and 4 bases from J, with 16 bases between.

This clone has more than one count but fewer than ten. The chain has TRBV7-3 and TRBJ2-1, with TRBD1 identical over 10 bases. The V and J ends lost 6 bases and 6 bases, in that order; junction bases with no gene match: 8. The V gene's germline CDR1 is SGHTA and CDR2 FQGTGA. The CDR3 loop spans 15 amino acids. The CDR3 sequence is CASSSRDRGINEQFF. The CDR3 bases are TGTGCCAGCAGTTCCCGGGACAGGGGTATCAATGAGCAGTTCTTC.

This chain connects TRBV19 to TRBJ2-1, with 12 bases fitting TRBD2. CDR3 size: 14 residues. Germline CDR1 and CDR2: LNHDA and SQIVND (reference sequence). CDR3 residues: CSYYLAGGPREQFF. CDR3 in DNA: TGTTCCTATTACCTAGCGGGAGGGCCGCGTGAGCAGTTCTTC.

The V call is TRBV11-2, the J call TRBJ1-3; D gene ambiguous. Germline CDR1 is SGHAT and CDR2 is FQNNGV. This CDR3 has 15 residues. V was shortened by 5 bases and J by 4 bases, with 15 bases between the two germline ends. This CDR3 reads CASSQGGGFGNTIYF. The CDR3 coding sequence is TGTGCCAGCAGCCAAGGTGGAGGGTTCGGAAACACCATATATTTT.

This clone was picked up a small number of times. The chain links TRBV5-1 to TRBJ2-3; 12 bases line up with TRBD2. The germline V gene encodes CDR1 SGHRS and CDR2 YFSETQ. With V trimmed by 4 bases and J by 4 bases, 4 bases remained unmatched. This CDR3 spans 15 amino acids. This CDR3 is CASSVLAGGSDTQYF. The CDR3 DNA is TGCGCCAGCAGCGTACTAGCGGGAGGATCAGATACGCAGTATTTT.

The CDR3 reads CAYQEAQLAYEQYF. The CDR3 nucleotides read TGTGCTTACCAGGAGGCCCAACTTGCCTACGAGCAGTACTTC. The chain joins TRBV2 to TRBJ2-7, with D maybe TRBD2 (5 bases). Germline CDR1 is SNHLY and CDR2 is FYNNEI. CDR3 size: 14 residues.

The chain joins TRBV4-3 to TRBJ2-5; D gene uncertain. Germline V CDR1 and CDR2: LGHNA, YSLEER. V lost 0 bases, J lost 8 bases, and 19 bases lay in between. The CDR3 length is 16 residues. CDR3 sequence: CASSQERPNSLITQYF. The CDR3 DNA reads TGCGCCAGCAGCCAAGAGCGCCCGAACAGCTTGATAACCCAGTACTTC.

Only a few counts were recorded for this clone. The rearrangement joins TRBV7-9 to TRBJ2-1; 7 positions match TRBD2. The CDR3 is 16 residues long. Germline V CDR1 and CDR2: SEHNR, FQNEAQ (reference sequence). The trim removed 5 bases at V and 4 bases at J, leaving 11 bases unmatched. CDR3 nucleotides: TGTGCCAGCAGCCCCCGGTTCGGCGGGAGATACAATGAGCAGTTCTTC. It specifies CASSPRFGGRYNEQFF.

The CDR3 spells CASNRRLAIYNEQFF. Written as DNA, the CDR3 is TGTGCCAGTAACAGGCGTCTAGCGATCTACAATGAGCAGTTCTTC. The V and J genes are TRBV19 and TRBJ2-1; TRBD2 is a possible D gene (6 bases). CDR1 and CDR2 (germline): LNHDA, SQIVND (reference sequence). The V and J ends lost 7 bases and 3 bases respectively, with 16 bases between them. The CDR3 extends over 15 amino acids.

This clone was observed a handful of times. The chain is built from TRBV28 and TRBJ2-2, with 7 bases aligning to TRBD2. Germline CDR1 reads MDHEN; CDR2 reads SYDVKM. With V trimmed by 5 bases and J by 4 bases, 13 bases remained unmatched. The CDR3 consists of 17 residues. The CDR3: CASSGGGLGRGTGELFF. DNA for the CDR3: TGTGCCAGCAGTGGAGGCGGACTAGGCCGGGGCACCGGGGAGCTGTTTTTT. Full variable domain (remainder filled in from reference TRBV28 and TRBJ2-2): DVKVTQSSRYLVKRTGEKVFLECVQDMDHENMFWYRQDPGLGLRLIYFSYDVKMKEKGDIPEGYSVSREKKERFSLILESASTNQTSMYLCASSGGGLGRGTGELFFGEGSRLTVL.

The sample holds a few counts of this clone. The chain employs TRBV7-9 and TRBJ2-3; TRBD2 might be the D (5 bases). Trimming took 1 base from V and 2 from J, leaving 10 bases between them. This CDR3 is built from 15 residues. Germline V lookup: CDR1 SEHNR, CDR2 FQNEAQ (reference sequence). DNA of the CDR3: TGTGCCAGCAGCTTAGTAGTACTAGTCACAGATACGCAGTATTTT. It translates to CASSLVVLVTDTQYF.

V and J are TRBV27 and TRBJ2-2; D is unresolved. V lost 5 bases and J lost 5, with 6 bases in between. Germline CDR1 reads MNHEY; CDR2 reads SMNVEV (reference sequence). The CDR3 is made up of 12 amino acids. CDR3 in DNA: TGTGCCAGCAGTCTCCCTACCGGGGAGCTGTTTTTT. It codes for CASSLPTGELFF.

The gene calls are TRBV30 and TRBJ2-2; D is possibly TRBD1 (5 bases). The length of the CDR3 is 14 residues. Germline lookup yields CDR1 GTSNPN and CDR2 SVGIG (reference sequence). The ends were cut back, 2 bases at V and 7 bases at J, with 14 bases in the middle. The CDR3 nucleotides are TGTGCCTGGAGTTGGGGCTTAGCCGGCGGGGAGCTGTTTTTT. This gives the protein CAWSWGLAGGELFF.

The chain combines TRBV9 with TRBJ2-4; TRBD2 matches 13 bases. The CDR3 contains 16 residues. V lost 3 bases to trimming and J lost 3 bases; unmatched junction nucleotides: 3. From germline, CDR1 is SGDLS and CDR2 YYNGEE. The CDR3 here is CASSDGLAGVKNIQYF. As DNA, the CDR3 is TGTGCCAGCAGCGACGGACTAGCGGGAGTCAAAAACATTCAGTACTTC.

CDR3 protein: CAWRRLAGGAYEQYF. The CDR3 nucleotides read TGTGCCTGGAGGAGACTAGCGGGAGGGGCCTACGAGCAGTACTTC. This chain connects TRBV30 to TRBJ2-5; 14 bases map to TRBD2. The J call is doubtful: the DNA matches TRBJ2-7 better. The germline V gene encodes CDR1 GTSNPN and CDR2 SVGIG (reference sequence). This CDR3 is 15 amino acids long.

The rearrangement joins TRBV7-2 to TRBJ1-5, with D unclear. The CDR3 loop spans 13 amino acids. Trimming pared 1 base from V and 7 bases from J, leaving 8 bases between. CDR1 and CDR2 (germline): SGHTA, FQGNSA. The CDR3 spells CASSLDNRQPQHF. The CDR3 nucleotides are TGTGCCAGCAGCTTAGACAACAGACAGCCCCAGCATTTT.